The next 15 T cell receptor beta chains were all read from a single sample in a study of CXCR3-negative and CXCR3-positive naive CD8 T cells. Whole-study findings and limits: Naive cells with CXCR3 showed TRB CDR3s that were more hydrophobic than those in CXCR3-negative naive cells.

Each TRB cDNA library was prepared by 5' RACE (with UMI labels). TCRdb re-called the 5' RACE reads; every CDR3 protein appears as one record, without DNA. This table holds nearly 90,000 distinct CDR3 sequences. Antigens of these TCRs are unknown. The sequencing sample was made of naive CXCR3+ CD8+ T cells from blood. The subset was: CD45RO-CCR7+CD27+CD95- naive CD8+ T cells expressing CXCR3 (TNR3+). The receptors shown here come from a human donor in good health. Some clones in this sample may be carry-over from other donors' samples.

The chain is built from TRBV7-6 and TRBJ2-1; TCRdb lists TRBD2, though no DNA is available to test this call. From germline, CDR1 is SGHVS and CDR2 FNYEAQ. The CDR3 is 14 amino acids. This CDR3 reads CASNFGPAGNEQFF. Full variable domain (remainder filled in from reference TRBV7-6 and TRBJ2-1): GAGVSQSPRYKVTKRGQDVALRCDPISGHVSLYWYRQALGQGPEFLTYFNYEAQQDKSGLPNDRFSAERPEGSISTLTIQRTEQRDSAMYRCASNFGPAGNEQFFGPGTRLTVL.

V and J are TRBV7-8 and TRBJ2-7. CDR3 length: 13 residues. Germline loops: CDR1 SGHVS, CDR2 FQNEAQ. CDR3 amino acids: CASSLDQDYEQYF.

The CDR3: CSAIRGSLAPTDTQYF. The chain links TRBV20-1 to TRBJ2-3; with no DNA, the TCRdb D assignment of TRBD2 cannot be verified. CDR1 is DFQATT, CDR2 SNEGSKA, per germline (reference sequence). This CDR3 is built from 16 residues.

The chain couples TRBV20-1 to TRBJ1-1; TCRdb's D call of TRBD1 is untestable without DNA. Germline assignment: CDR1 DFQATT and CDR2 SNEGSKA (reference sequence). The CDR3 spans 16 residues. The CDR3 sequence is CSARVLRQEMNTEAFF.

The chain combines TRBV28 with TRBJ1-1. The CDR3 has 14 residues. CDR1 and CDR2 from the germline V gene are MDHEN and SYDVKM. CDR3 sequence: CASSSSQVGTEAFF.

V is TRBV5-1 and J is TRBJ1-1; TCRdb picks TRBD1, but there is no DNA to check that call. The germline V gene has CDR1 SGHRS and CDR2 YFSETQ. This CDR3 is built from 13 residues. CDR3 amino acids: CASSLAGGREAFF.

The chain uses TRBV5-6 and TRBJ2-1. The CDR3 spans 13 residues. The germline V gene has CDR1 SGHDT and CDR2 YYEEEE. The CDR3 sequence is CASSLSAHNEQFF.

The genes are TRBV6-2 or TRBV6-3 and TRBJ1-1. Germline V lookup: CDR1 MNHEY, CDR2 SVGEGT. CDR3 length: 13 residues. This CDR3 is CASSYYSNTEAFF.

The rearrangement joins TRBV7-7 to TRBJ2-7; TCRdb outputs TRBD1, but without DNA this stays unchecked. Germline V gene sequence: CDR1 SSHAT, CDR2 FNYEAQ (reference sequence). The CDR3 covers 13 residues. The chain's CDR3 is CASSPGPRYEQYF.

The V gene is TRBV29-1, the J gene TRBJ2-1; TCRdb calls TRBD2, which cannot be checked without DNA. This CDR3 region has 17 residues. CDR1 is SQVTM and CDR2 is ANQGSEA in the germline V gene. This chain's CDR3 is CSVAGLAGIGSYNEQFF.

The V call is TRBV5-1, the J call TRBJ2-1; with no DNA, the TCRdb D assignment of TRBD2 cannot be verified. In germline, CDR1 is SGHRS, CDR2 YFSETQ. CDR3 size: 15 residues. CDR3 protein: CASSLAVSSYNEQFF.

The chain carries TRBV4-1 and TRBJ2-1; checking the TCRdb D call of TRBD2 is not possible without DNA. Germline V gene sequence: CDR1 MGHRA, CDR2 YSYEKL. The length of the CDR3 is 17 residues. This chain's CDR3 is CASTTLLPSSTYNEQFF.

V is TRBV4-3 and J is TRBJ2-2. The CDR3 runs 15 residues. Germline V gene lookup returns CDR1 LGHNA and CDR2 YSLEER. The CDR3 sequence: CASSQDLKGFGELFF.

This chain connects TRBV27 to TRBJ1-2; TCRdb picks TRBD1, but there is no DNA to check that call. Germline V gene sequence: CDR1 MNHEY, CDR2 SMNVEV (reference sequence). The CDR3 extends over 15 amino acids. Here the CDR3 reads CASSLRDRSDYGYTF.

The gene calls are TRBV29-1 and TRBJ2-3; TCRdb reports TRBD2, a call that lacks DNA to check it against. The germline V gene has CDR1 SQVTM and CDR2 ANQGSEA. The CDR3 is made up of 18 amino acids. The CDR3 spells CSVEDSAGGSPVADTQYF.